The 26 T cell receptor beta chains in this list originate from one sample, sequenced in a study of T cell responses to AZD1222 COVID-19 vaccine. TCRdb's copy holds only in-frame clones and misses some; the assay was immunoSEQ multiplex PCR. The profile covers about 96,000 clones, with approximately 87% appearing a single time and about a quarter taken by the ten largest. The input for sequencing was peripheral blood, taken on day 0 of AZD1222 vaccination. The receptors derive from an adult in good health.

The CDR3 is CASSARLVQPQHF. CDR3 nucleotides: TGTGCCAGTAGTGCCCGCTTGGTACAGCCCCAGCATTTT. The chain uses TRBV19 and TRBJ1-5; no firm D call. The V gene lost 5 bases and the J gene lost 7 bases, with 12 bases spanning the gap. CDR3 length: 13 residues. CDR1 is LNHDA, CDR2 SQIVND, per germline (reference sequence).

This sequence joins TRBV28 and TRBJ2-3; D not certain. Per the germline V gene, CDR1 is MDHEN and CDR2 is SYDVKM. Trimming stripped 7 bases from V and 3 bases from J, with 11 bases between. This CDR3 has 13 amino acids. CDR3 DNA: TGTGCCAGCATCCTTTCCGGGACAGATACGCAGTATTTT. Its translation is CASILSGTDTQYF.

This chain joins TRBV28 and TRBJ1-5; the D is unclear. The germline V and J ends were trimmed by 3 bases and 8 bases, with 5 bases remaining between them. This CDR3 has 11 residues. CDR1 MDHEN and CDR2 SYDVKM come from the germline V gene. The CDR3 sequence: CASSLREPQHF. In DNA form, the CDR3 reads TGTGCCAGCAGTTTGAGGGAGCCCCAGCATTTT.

The rearrangement links TRBV6-5 to TRBJ1-5, with D maybe TRBD1 (5 bases). The CDR3 is made up of 14 amino acids. The germline gives CDR1 MNHEY, CDR2 SVGAGI. Trimming shortened V by 10 bases and J by 2 bases, and 15 bases separated the two germline ends. CDR3 in amino acids: CATEARVGNQPQHF. CDR3 bases: TGTGCCACTGAGGCCAGGGTGGGCAATCAGCCCCAGCATTTT.

V gene TRBV28 combines with J gene TRBJ2-7, with 14 bases aligning to TRBD2. The V gene's germline CDR1 is MDHEN and CDR2 SYDVKM. This CDR3 is built from 14 residues. V lost 6 bases and J lost 4; bases outside the gene matches: 2. This CDR3 is CASSGTSGRYEQYF. DNA of the CDR3: TGTGCCAGCAGCGGGACTAGCGGGAGATACGAGCAGTACTTC.

This clone came up a few times. The chain employs TRBV18 and TRBJ1-5, with TRBD1 matching 8 bases. V lost 4 bases, J lost 4 bases, and 6 bases stayed unmatched. The CDR3 loop spans 15 amino acids. Germline values: CDR1 KGHSH, CDR2 LQKENI. Here the CDR3 DNA reads TGTGCCAGCTCACTTGGACAGGGAGAGAATCAGCCCCAGCATTTT. Residues: CASSLGQGENQPQHF. The entire variable domain, with the rest obtained from reference TRBV18 and TRBJ1-5, is as follows: NAGVMQNPRHLVRRRGQEARLRCSPMKGHSHVYWYRQLPEEGLKFMVYLQKENIIDESGMPKERFSAEFPKEGPSILRIQQVVRGDSAAYFCASSLGQGENQPQHFGDGTRLSIL.

The chain carries TRBV4-2 and TRBJ1-1, with D unclear. V lost 0 bases, J lost 11 bases, and 22 bases lay in between. Germline assignment: CDR1 LGHNA and CDR2 YNFKEQ. CDR3 length: 16 amino acids. CDR3 nucleotides: TGTGCCAGCAGCCAAGAGCGACCACCCGGGGAGGCCCGGGCTTTCTTT. Translated, it gives CASSQERPPGEARAFF.

Comment on this clone: Distinct nucleotide sequences in the sample also encode this CDR3. This chain uses TRBV30 with TRBJ2-7, with TRBD2 identical over 7 bases. CDR3 length: 14 residues. V lost 0 bases, J lost 0 bases, and 2 bases stayed unmatched. Germline loops: CDR1 GTSNPN, CDR2 SVGIG (reference sequence). CDR3 sequence reads: CAWSVGGSSYEQYF. The CDR3 DNA reads as TGTGCCTGGAGTGTTGGCGGGAGCTCCTACGAGCAGTACTTC.

The chain carries TRBV5-7 and TRBJ2-7; 9 positions agree with TRBD1. TRBV5-7 is designated an ORF whose function remains uncertain. The CDR3 length is 16 residues. With 0 bases clipped from V and 7 bases from J, the junction kept 11 bases outside the gene matches. CDR3 coding DNA: TGTGCCAGCAGCTTGGTTTTGGGACAGGGTCCAAAGGAGCAGTACTTC. Protein sequence: CASSLVLGQGPKEQYF.

This chain connects TRBV4-1 to TRBJ2-1; 12 nucleotides line up with TRBD1. Germline loops: CDR1 MGHRA, CDR2 YSYEKL. CDR3 length: 15 amino acids. Germline trimming cut 4 bases from V and 8 bases from J; bases unmatched to any gene: 6. Here the CDR3 DNA reads TGCGCCAGCAGCCCGGCCGGGACAGGGGGCTATGAGCAGTTCTTC. Residues: CASSPAGTGGYEQFF.

The gene calls are TRBV30 and TRBJ2-7, with a possible D match to TRBD1 (5 bases). Germline V lookup: CDR1 GTSNPN, CDR2 SVGIG (reference sequence). This CDR3 is 12 amino acids long. The ends were cut back, 5 bases at V and 5 bases at J, with 13 bases in the middle. CDR3 nucleotide sequence: TGTGCCTGGGTCATGGGGCCCCACGAGCAGTACTTC. It translates to CAWVMGPHEQYF.

V is TRBV30 and J is TRBJ2-4; tentatively, D is TRBD1 (6 bases). From germline, CDR1 is GTSNPN and CDR2 SVGIG (reference sequence). There are 12 residues in the CDR3. The V and J ends lost 3 bases and 8 bases respectively, with 11 bases between them. The CDR3 here is CAWRPQGDIQYF. The CDR3 DNA reads as TGTGCCTGGAGACCACAGGGCGACATTCAGTACTTC.

The table lists this clone with a count of one. The chain has TRBV6-4 and TRBJ2-1; D ambiguous. The CDR3 loop spans 15 amino acids. V gave up 6 bases and J gave up 2 bases, with 14 bases separating them. CDR1 is MRHNA, CDR2 SNTAGT, per germline. CDR3 nucleotide sequence: TGTGCCAGCAGCCTTACTTCTCGACCCTACAATGAGCAGTTCTTC. Encoded protein: CASSLTSRPYNEQFF.

The chain uses TRBV5-1 and TRBJ1-1; D uncertain. The length of the CDR3 is 15 residues. Germline loops: CDR1 SGHRS, CDR2 YFSETQ. Trimming took 4 bases from V and 0 from J, leaving 13 bases between them. The CDR3 loop reads CASSGNTQLNTEAFF. The CDR3 DNA follows: TGCGCCAGCAGCGGGAACACCCAATTGAACACTGAAGCTTTCTTT.

This sequence joins TRBV11-2 and TRBJ1-5; 9 bases agree with TRBD1. Germline CDR1 SGHAT, CDR2 FQNNGV. V trimming: 6 bases; J trimming: 7 bases; junction bases outside the gene matches: 4. The CDR3 is made up of 13 amino acids. The CDR3 loop is CASSGQGSQPQHF. The DNA for the CDR3 is TGTGCCAGCAGTGGACAGGGGAGCCAGCCCCAGCATTTT.

The chain joins TRBV4-3 to TRBJ2-1, with TRBD2 matching over 10 bases. Germline CDR1 reads LGHNA; CDR2 reads YSLEER. J was trimmed by 4 bases and V by 4 bases; bases with no gene match: 1. The length of the CDR3 is 14 residues. The CDR3: CASSPGLAYNEQFF. CDR3 nucleotide sequence: TGCGCCAGCAGCCCGGGACTAGCGTACAATGAGCAGTTCTTC.

This chain uses TRBV23-1 with TRBJ2-7; no clear D. TRBV23-1 is noted as an ORF with a role that remains uncertain. CDR3 size: 14 residues. Trimming cost V 1 base and J 4 bases, with 11 bases left between them. CDR3 bases: TGCGCCAGCAGTCAATTGAACGGACCGTACGAGCAGTACTTC. Translated: CASSQLNGPYEQYF.

Note on this clone: At one boundary the junction diverges from the germline segment, which might be a read error. The V call is TRBV19, the J call TRBJ1-1; TRBD1 matches at 9 bases. Per germline, CDR1 LNHDA and CDR2 SQIVND (reference sequence). The CDR3 has 15 residues. CDR3 bases: TGTGCCAGTAGCCAACGGACAGGGGACAACACTGAGGCTTTCTTT. The encoded protein is CASSQRTGDNTEAFF.

V gene TRBV5-1 combines with J gene TRBJ2-3; D may be TRBD2 (5 bases). CDR3 length: 14 amino acids. Trimming pared 5 bases from V and 5 bases from J, leaving 15 bases between. Germline V gene lookup returns CDR1 SGHRS and CDR2 YFSETQ. DNA of the CDR3: TGCGCCAGCAGACCTTTACCGGAGGTAGATACGCAGTATTTT. Its protein is CASRPLPEVDTQYF.

The chain combines TRBV29-1 with TRBJ1-4, with D possibly matching TRBD1 (5 bases). V shed 5 bases and J shed 8 bases, with 15 bases lying between them. CDR1 SQVTM and CDR2 ANQGSEA come from the germline V gene. CDR3 length equals 13 residues. CDR3 amino acids: CSVQKLRDEKLFF. As DNA, the CDR3 is TGCAGCGTTCAGAAGCTGAGGGACGAAAAACTGTTTTTT.

The J gene is TRBJ2-7, the V gene TRBV24-1, with D possibly TRBD1 on 6 matching bases. There are 15 residues in the CDR3. V was shortened by 4 bases and J by 6 bases, with 18 bases between the two germline ends. Germline assignment: CDR1 KGHDR and CDR2 SFDVKD. The CDR3 sequence: CATSDPAQGLVEQYF. CDR3 nucleotide sequence: TGTGCCACCAGTGACCCCGCGCAGGGGCTGGTCGAGCAGTACTTC.

Only one count was recorded for this clone. V and J are TRBV4-1 and TRBJ2-2; 14 nucleotides line up with TRBD2. Germline values: CDR1 MGHRA, CDR2 YSYEKL. V shed 1 base and J 9 bases; nucleotides not matched to a gene: 4. This CDR3 is built from 16 residues. In DNA, the CDR3 is TGCGCCAGCAGCCAAGTCGGGACTAGCGGGAGTTGGGAGCTGTTTTTT. Encoded protein: CASSQVGTSGSWELFF.

The chain links TRBV9 to TRBJ2-7; D is ambiguous. Per germline, CDR1 SGDLS and CDR2 YYNGEE. The CDR3 extends over 14 amino acids. The ends were cut back, 0 bases at V and 2 bases at J, with 9 bases in the middle. CDR3 protein: CASSVGQVAYEQYF. The CDR3, as DNA: TGTGCCAGCAGCGTAGGGCAGGTGGCCTACGAGCAGTACTTC.

V gene TRBV28 combines with J gene TRBJ1-5, with D perhaps TRBD1 (5 bases). V was trimmed by 2 bases and J by 0 bases, leaving 11 bases between them. The germline V gene has CDR1 MDHEN and CDR2 SYDVKM. The CDR3 has 16 amino acids. The CDR3 is CASSLRSGLSNQPQHF. As DNA, the CDR3 is TGTGCCAGCAGTTTAAGGTCGGGGCTTAGCAATCAGCCCCAGCATTTT. The full variable domain, its missing parts supplied by reference TRBV28 and TRBJ1-5, is DVKVTQSSRYLVKRTGEKVFLECVQDMDHENMFWYRQDPGLGLRLIYFSYDVKMKEKGDIPEGYSVSREKKERFSLILESASTNQTSMYLCASSLRSGLSNQPQHFGDGTRLSIL.

The chain carries TRBV7-3 and TRBJ2-1; TRBD1 might be the D (6 bases). The CDR3 extends over 16 amino acids. V lost 5 bases and J 8 bases, leaving 22 bases between the germline ends. Germline V gives CDR1 SGHTA, CDR2 FQGTGA. CDR3 amino acids: CASSPTAVRGLDEQFF. The CDR3 bases are TGTGCCAGCAGCCCCACTGCGGTCAGGGGCCTGGATGAGCAGTTCTTC.

This chain connects TRBV28 to TRBJ1-5; D perhaps matches TRBD1 (5 bases). The V end was cut by 2 bases, the J end by 0 bases, with 8 bases between. The V gene's germline CDR1 is MDHEN and CDR2 SYDVKM. The CDR3 extends over 15 amino acids. Here the CDR3 reads CASSLGGVSNQPQHF. The CDR3 DNA follows: TGTGCCAGCAGTTTAGGGGGGGTTAGCAATCAGCCCCAGCATTTT. Full variable domain (remainder filled in from reference TRBV28 and TRBJ1-5): DVKVTQSSRYLVKRTGEKVFLECVQDMDHENMFWYRQDPGLGLRLIYFSYDVKMKEKGDIPEGYSVSREKKERFSLILESASTNQTSMYLCASSLGGVSNQPQHFGDGTRLSIL.